Listed here is a single TCR beta chain. TCRdb's table, derived via immunoSEQ multiplex PCR, lists solely in-frame clones and lacks some. Altogether approximately 70,000 clones are present, approximately 90% being singletons, with the ten largest covering around 2.8%. Germline V gene lookup returns CDR1 MNHEY and CDR2 SMNVEV (reference sequence). This CDR3 has 14 amino acids. The V segment lost 6 bases and the J segment 4 bases; nucleotides outside the gene matches: 4. This specimen comes from a study of T cells after somatic rescue of genetic block. The sequence was obtained from a man aged 25-45 years. Sequenced material: peripheral blood mononuclear cells (PBMCs). The genes are TRBV27 and TRBJ1-3; 9 bases match TRBD1. Here the CDR3 reads CASSRTGGGNTIYF. The CDR3 DNA follows: TGTGCCAGCAGCAGAACAGGGGGCGGAAACACCATATATTTT.